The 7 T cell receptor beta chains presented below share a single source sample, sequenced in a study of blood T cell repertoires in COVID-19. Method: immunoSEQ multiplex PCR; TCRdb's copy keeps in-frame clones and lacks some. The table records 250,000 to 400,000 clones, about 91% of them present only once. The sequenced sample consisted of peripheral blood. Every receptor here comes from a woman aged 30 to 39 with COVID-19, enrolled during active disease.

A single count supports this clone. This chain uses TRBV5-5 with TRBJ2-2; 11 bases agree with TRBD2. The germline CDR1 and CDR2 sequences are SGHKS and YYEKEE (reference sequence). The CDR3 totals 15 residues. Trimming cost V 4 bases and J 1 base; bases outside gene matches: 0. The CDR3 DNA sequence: TGTGCCAGCAGCCTAGCGGGGGGGAACACCGGGGAGCTGTTTTTT. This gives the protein CASSLAGGNTGELFF.

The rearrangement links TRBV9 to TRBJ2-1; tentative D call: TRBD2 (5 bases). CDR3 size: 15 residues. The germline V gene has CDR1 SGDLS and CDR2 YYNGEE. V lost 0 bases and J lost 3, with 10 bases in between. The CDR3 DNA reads TGTGCCAGCAGCGTAGGCGGGTTCATCTACAATGAGCAGTTCTTC. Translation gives CASSVGGFIYNEQFF.

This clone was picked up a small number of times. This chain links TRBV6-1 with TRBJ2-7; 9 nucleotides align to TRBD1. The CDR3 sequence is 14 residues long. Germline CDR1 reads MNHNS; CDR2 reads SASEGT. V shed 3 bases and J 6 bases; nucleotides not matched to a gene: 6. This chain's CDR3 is CASSEDRGIFEQYV. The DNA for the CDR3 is TGTGCCAGCAGTGAGGACAGGGGAATCTTCGAGCAGTACGTC.

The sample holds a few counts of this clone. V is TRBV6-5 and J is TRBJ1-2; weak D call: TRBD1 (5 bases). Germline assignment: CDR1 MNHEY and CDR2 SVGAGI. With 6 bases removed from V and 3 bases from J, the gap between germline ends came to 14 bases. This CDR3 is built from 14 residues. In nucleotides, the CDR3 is TGTGCCAGCAGGGCCCCGGACAAGGACTATGGCTACACCTTC. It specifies CASRAPDKDYGYTF.

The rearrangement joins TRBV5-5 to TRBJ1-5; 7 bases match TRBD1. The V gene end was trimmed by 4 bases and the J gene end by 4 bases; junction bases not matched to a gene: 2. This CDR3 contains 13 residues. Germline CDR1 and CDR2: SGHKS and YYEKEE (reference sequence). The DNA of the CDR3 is TGTGCCAGCAGCCAGGACAGGAATCAGCCCCAGCATTTT. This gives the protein CASSQDRNQPQHF.

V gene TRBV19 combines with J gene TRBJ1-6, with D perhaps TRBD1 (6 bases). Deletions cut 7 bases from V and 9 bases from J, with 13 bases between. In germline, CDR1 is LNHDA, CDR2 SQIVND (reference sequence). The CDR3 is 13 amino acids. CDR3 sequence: CASNQGMLSPLHF. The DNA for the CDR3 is TGTGCCAGTAATCAGGGGATGCTTTCACCCCTCCACTTT. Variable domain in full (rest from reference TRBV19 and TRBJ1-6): DGGITQSPKYLFRKEGQNVTLSCEQNLNHDAMYWYRQDPGQGLRLIYYSQIVNDFQKGDIAEGYSVSREKKESFPLTVTSAQKNPTAFYLCASNQGMLSPLHFGNGTRLTVT.

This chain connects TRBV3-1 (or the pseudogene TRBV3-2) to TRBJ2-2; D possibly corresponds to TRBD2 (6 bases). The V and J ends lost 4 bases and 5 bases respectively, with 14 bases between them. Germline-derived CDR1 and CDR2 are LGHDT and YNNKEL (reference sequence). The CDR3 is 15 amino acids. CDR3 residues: CASSPGTLGTGELFF. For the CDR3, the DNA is TGTGCCAGCAGCCCCGGGACTTTAGGAACCGGGGAGCTGTTTTTT.